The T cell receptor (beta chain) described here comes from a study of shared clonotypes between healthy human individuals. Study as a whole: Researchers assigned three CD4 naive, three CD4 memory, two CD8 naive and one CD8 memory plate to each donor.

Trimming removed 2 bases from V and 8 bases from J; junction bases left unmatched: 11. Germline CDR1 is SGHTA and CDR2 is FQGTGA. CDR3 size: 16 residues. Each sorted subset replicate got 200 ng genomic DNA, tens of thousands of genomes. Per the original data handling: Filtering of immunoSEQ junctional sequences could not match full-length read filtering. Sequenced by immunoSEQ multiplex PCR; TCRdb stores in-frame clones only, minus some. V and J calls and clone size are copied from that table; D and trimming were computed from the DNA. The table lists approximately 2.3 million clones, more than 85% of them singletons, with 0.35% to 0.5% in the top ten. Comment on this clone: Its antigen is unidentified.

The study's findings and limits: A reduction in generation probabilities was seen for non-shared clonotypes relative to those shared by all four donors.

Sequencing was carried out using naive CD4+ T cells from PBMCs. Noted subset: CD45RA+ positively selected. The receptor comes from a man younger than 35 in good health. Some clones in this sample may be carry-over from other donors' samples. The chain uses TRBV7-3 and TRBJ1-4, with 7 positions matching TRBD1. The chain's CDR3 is CASSLFGGQIDEKLFF. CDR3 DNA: TGTGCCAGCAGCTTATTTGGGGGACAGATTGACGAAAAACTGTTTTTT.